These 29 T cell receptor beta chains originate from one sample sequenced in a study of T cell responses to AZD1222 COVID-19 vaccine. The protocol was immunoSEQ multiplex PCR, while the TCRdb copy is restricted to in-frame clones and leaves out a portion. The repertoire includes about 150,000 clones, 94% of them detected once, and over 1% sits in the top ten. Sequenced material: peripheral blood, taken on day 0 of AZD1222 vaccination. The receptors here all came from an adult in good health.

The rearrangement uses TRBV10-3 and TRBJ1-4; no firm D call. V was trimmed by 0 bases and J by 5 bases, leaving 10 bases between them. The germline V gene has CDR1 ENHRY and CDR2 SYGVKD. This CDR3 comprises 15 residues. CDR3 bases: TGTGCCATCAGTGAGTCCCCCACCACCAATGAAAAACTGTTTTTT. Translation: CAISESPTTNEKLFF.

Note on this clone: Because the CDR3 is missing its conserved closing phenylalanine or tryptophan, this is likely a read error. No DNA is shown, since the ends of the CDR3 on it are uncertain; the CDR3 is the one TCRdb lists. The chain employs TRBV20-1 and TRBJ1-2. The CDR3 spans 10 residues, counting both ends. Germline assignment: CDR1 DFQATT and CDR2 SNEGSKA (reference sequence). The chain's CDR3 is CSAYLPEPSL.

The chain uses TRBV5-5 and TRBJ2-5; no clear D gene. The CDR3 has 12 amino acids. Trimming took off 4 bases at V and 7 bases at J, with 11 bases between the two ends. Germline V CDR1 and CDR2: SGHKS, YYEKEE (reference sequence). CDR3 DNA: TGTGCCAGCAGCCTACTCCTAGGGACCCAGTACTTC. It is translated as CASSLLLGTQYF. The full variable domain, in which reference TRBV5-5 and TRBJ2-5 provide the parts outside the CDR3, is DAGVTQSPTHLIKTRGQQVTLRCSPISGHKSVSWYQQVLGQGPQFIFQYYEKEERGRGNFPDRFSARQFPNYSSELNVNALLLGDSALYLCASSLLLGTQYFGPGTRLLVL.

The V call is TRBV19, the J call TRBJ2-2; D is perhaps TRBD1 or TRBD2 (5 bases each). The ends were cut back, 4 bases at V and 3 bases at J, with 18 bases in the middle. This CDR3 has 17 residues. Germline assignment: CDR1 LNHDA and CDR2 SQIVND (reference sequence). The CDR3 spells CASSTPYRTWDTGELFF. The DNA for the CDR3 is TGTGCCAGTAGTACGCCCTACAGGACTTGGGACACCGGGGAGCTGTTTTTT.

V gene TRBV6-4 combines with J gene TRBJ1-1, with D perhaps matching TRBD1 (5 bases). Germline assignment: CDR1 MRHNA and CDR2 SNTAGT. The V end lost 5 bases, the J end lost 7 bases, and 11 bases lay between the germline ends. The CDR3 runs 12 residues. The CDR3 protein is CASSPGTGEAFF. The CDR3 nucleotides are TGTGCCAGCAGTCCCGGGACGGGTGAAGCTTTCTTT.

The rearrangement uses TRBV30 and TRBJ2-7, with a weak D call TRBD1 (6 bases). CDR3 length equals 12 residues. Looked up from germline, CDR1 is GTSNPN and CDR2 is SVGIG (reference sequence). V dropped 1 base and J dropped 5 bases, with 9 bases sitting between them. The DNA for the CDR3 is TGTGCCTGGAGTGCTCAGGGGAACGAGCAGTACGTC. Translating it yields CAWSAQGNEQYV.

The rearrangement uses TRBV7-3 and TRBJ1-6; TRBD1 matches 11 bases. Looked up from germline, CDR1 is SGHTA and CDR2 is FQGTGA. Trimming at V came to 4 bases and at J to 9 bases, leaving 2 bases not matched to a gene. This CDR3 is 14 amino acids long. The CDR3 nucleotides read TGTGCCAGCAGCTCGGGACAGGGGGGTTCACCCCTCCACTTT. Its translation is CASSSGQGGSPLHF.

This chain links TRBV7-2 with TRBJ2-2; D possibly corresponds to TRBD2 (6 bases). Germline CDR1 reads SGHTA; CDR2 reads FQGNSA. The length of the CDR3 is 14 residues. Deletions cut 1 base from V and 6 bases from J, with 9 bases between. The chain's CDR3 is CASSLEPGAGELFF. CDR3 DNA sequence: TGTGCCAGCAGCTTAGAGCCGGGAGCCGGGGAGCTGTTTTTT.

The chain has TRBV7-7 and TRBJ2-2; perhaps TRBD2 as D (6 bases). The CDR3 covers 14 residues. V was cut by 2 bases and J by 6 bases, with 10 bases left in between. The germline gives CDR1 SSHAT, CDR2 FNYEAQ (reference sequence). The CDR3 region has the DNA TGTGCCAGCAGCTTATGGAGGGGCGCCGGGGAGCTGTTTTTT. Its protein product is CASSLWRGAGELFF.

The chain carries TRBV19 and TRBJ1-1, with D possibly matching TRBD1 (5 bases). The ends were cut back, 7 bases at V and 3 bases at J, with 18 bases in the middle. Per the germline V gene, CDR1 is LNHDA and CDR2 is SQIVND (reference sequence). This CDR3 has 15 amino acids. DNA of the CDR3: TGTGCCAGTAAGGTCGGGGGGGGAATTTACACTGAAGCTTTCTTT. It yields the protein CASKVGGGIYTEAFF.

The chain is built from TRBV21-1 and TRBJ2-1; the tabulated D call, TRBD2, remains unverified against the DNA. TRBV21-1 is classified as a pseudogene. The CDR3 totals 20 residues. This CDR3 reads CASSKKRLAGGQGINNEQFF. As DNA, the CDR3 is TGTGCCAGCAGCAAAAAGCGTCTAGCGGGGGGGCAAGGGATAAACAATGAGCAGTTCTTC.

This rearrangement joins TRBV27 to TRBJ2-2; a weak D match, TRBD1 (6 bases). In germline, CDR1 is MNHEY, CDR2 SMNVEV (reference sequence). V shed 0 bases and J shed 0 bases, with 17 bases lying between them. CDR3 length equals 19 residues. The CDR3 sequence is CASSLSGRPGVPNTGELFF. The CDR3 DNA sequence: TGTGCCAGCAGTTTATCGGGTAGGCCAGGGGTTCCGAACACCGGGGAGCTGTTTTTT.

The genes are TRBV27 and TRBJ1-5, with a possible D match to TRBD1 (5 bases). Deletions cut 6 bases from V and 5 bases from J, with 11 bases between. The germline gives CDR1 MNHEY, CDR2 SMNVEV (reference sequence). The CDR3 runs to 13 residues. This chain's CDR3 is CASSIGGDQPQHF. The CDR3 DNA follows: TGTGCCAGCAGCATTGGGGGGGATCAGCCCCAGCATTTT.

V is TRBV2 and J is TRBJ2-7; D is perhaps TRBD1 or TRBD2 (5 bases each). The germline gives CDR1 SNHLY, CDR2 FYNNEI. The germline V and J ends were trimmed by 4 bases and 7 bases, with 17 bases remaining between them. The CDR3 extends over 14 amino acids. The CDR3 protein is CASSVYQGSGEQYV. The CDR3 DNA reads TGTGCCAGCAGTGTTTACCAGGGCTCGGGGGAGCAGTACGTC.

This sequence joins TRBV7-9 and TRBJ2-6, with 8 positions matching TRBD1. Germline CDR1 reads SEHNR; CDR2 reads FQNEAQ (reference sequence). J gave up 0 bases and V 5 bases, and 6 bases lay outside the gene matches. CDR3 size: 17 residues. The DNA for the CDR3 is TGTGCCAGCAGCCCTGGGACAGGAAGCTCTGGGGCCAACGTCCTGACTTTC. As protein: CASSPGTGSSGANVLTF.

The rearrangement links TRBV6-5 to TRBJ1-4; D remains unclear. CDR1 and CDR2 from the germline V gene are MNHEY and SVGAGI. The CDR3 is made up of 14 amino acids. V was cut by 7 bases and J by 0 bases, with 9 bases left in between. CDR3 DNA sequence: TGTGCCAGCACCATCGGCGCAACTAATGAAAAACTGTTTTTT. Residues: CASTIGATNEKLFF.

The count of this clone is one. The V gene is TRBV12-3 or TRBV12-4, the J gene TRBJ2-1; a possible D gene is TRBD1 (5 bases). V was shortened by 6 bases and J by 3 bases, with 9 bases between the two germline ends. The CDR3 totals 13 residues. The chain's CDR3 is CASRDTDYNEQFF. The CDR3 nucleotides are TGTGCCAGCAGGGACACAGACTACAATGAGCAGTTCTTC.

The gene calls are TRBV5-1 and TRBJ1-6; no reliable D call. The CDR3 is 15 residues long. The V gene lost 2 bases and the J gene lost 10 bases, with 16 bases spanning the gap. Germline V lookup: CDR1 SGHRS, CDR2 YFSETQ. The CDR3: CASSFGRLELSPLHF. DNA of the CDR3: TGCGCCAGCAGCTTTGGTCGGCTCGAACTCTCACCCCTCCACTTT.

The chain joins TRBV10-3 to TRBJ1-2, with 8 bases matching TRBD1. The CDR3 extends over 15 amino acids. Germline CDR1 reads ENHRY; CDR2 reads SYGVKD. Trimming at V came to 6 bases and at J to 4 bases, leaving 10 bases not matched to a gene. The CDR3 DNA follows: TGTGCCATCAGCGCCGGGACAGGCGCTTCCTATGGCTACACCTTC. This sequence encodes CAISAGTGASYGYTF.

This CDR3 reads CASSQKEGATQGYTF. The CDR3 DNA follows: TGTGCCAGCAGCCAAAAAGAAGGGGCGACCCAAGGCTACACCTTC. This chain joins TRBV14 and TRBJ1-2, with D perhaps matching TRBD1 (5 bases). The CDR3 loop spans 15 amino acids. V was trimmed by 2 bases and J by 8 bases, leaving 18 bases between them. CDR1 SGHDN and CDR2 FVKESK come from the germline V gene.

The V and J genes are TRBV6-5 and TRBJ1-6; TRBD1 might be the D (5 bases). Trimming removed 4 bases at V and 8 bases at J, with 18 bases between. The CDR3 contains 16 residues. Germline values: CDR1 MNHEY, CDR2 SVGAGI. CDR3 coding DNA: TGTGCCAGCAGTTTGGGGACGGCGGGTTGGGATTCACCCCTCCACTTT. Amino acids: CASSLGTAGWDSPLHF.

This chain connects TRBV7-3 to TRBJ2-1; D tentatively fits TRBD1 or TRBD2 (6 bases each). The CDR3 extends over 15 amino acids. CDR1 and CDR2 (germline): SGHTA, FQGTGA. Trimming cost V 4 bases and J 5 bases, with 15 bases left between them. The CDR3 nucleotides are TGTGCCAGCAGCTATCTAGGGGGGACCCACAATGAGCAGTTCTTC. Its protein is CASSYLGGTHNEQFF.

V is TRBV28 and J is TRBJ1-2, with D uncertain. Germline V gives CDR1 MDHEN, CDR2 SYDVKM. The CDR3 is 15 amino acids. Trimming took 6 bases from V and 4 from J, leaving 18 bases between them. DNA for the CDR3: TGTGCCAGCAGCAACGGGCCTAGCCGTTCCTATGGCTACACCTTC. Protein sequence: CASSNGPSRSYGYTF.

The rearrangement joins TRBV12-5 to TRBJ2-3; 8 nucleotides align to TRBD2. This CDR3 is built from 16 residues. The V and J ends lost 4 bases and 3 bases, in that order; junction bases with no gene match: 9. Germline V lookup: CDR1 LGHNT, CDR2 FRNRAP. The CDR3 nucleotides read TGTGCTAGTGGTTACGGTCCCCAGCGGGGGACAGATACGCAGTATTTT. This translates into CASGYGPQRGTDTQYF.

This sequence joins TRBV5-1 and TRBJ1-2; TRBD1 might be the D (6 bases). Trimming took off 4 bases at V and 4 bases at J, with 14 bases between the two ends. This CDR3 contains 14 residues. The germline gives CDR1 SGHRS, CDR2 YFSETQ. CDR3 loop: CASSPSGTSYGYTF. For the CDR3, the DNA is TGCGCCAGCAGCCCTTCCGGGACAAGCTATGGCTACACCTTC.

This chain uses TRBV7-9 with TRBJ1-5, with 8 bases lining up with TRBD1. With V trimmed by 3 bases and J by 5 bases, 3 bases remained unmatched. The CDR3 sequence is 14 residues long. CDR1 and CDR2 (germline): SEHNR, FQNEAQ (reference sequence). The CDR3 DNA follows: TGTGCCAGCAGCTTTGGGACAGGAGATCAGCCCCAGCATTTT. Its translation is CASSFGTGDQPQHF.

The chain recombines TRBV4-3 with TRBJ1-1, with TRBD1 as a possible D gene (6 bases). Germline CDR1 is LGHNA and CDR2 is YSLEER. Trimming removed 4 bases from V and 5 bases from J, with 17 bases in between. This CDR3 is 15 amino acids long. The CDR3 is CASSLQQGVETEAFF. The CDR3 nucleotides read TGCGCCAGCAGCCTACAACAGGGAGTAGAGACTGAAGCTTTCTTT.

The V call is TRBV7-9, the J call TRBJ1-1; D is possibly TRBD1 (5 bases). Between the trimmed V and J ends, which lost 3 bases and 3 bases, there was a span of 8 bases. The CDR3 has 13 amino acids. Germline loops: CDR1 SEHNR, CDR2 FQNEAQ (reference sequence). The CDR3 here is CASSFGTDTEAFF. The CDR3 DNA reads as TGTGCCAGCAGCTTCGGGACGGACACTGAAGCTTTCTTT.

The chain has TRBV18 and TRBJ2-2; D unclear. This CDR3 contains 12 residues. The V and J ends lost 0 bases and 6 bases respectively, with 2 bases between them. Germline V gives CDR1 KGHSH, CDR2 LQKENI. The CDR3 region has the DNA TGTGCCAGCTCACCACCGTCCGGGGAGCTGTTTTTT. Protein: CASSPPSGELFF.